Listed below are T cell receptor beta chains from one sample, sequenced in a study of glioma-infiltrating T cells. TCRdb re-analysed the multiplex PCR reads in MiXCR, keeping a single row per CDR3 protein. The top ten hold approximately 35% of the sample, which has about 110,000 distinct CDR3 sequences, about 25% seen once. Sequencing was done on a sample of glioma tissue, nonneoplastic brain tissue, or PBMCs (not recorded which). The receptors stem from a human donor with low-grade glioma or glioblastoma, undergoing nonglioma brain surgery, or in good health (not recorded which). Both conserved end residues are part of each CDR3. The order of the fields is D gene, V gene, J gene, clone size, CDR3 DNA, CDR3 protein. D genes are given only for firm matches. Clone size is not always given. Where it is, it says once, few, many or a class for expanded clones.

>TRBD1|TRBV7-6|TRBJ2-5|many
TGTGCCAGCAGCTTAGTATTGCGGGACAGGCTGCCTCAAGAGACCCAGTACTTC
CASSLVLRDRLPQETQYF
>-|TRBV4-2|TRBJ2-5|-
TGTGCCAGCAGCCAAGCCGGGACCTCAGAGACCCAGTACTTC
CASSQAGTSETQYF
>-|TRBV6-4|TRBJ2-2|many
TGTGCCAGCAGCCAAACAGTAACGGACGGGGAGCTGTTTTTT
CASSQTVTDGELFF
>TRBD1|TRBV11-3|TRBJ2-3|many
TGTGCCAGCAGCATATGGGACAGGGAAGATACGCAGTATTTT
CASSIWDREDTQYF
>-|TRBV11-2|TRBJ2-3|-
TGTGCCAGCAGCTTCCTGTTGAGGGGCACAGATACGCAGTATTTT
CASSFLLRGTDTQYF
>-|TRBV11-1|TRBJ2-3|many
TGTGCCAGCAGCCTTGGGGTCAGCACAGATACGCAGTATTTT
CASSLGVSTDTQYF
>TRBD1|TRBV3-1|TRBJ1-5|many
TGTGCCAGCAGCCAAGAAAGGGACAGTGCGCAGCCCCAGCATTTT
CASSQERDSAQPQHF
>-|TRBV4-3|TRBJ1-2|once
TGCGGCAGCAGCCAAGGGCAGTTCAACTATGGCTACACCTTC
CGSSQGQFNYGYTF
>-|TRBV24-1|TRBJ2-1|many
TGTGCCACCGGGGCCCCCGGGACTCTTTACAATGAGCAGTTCTTC
CATGAPGTLYNEQFF
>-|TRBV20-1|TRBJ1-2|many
TGCAGTGCTACATCGACGGACAGCATTAACTATGGCTACACCTTC
CSATSTDSINYGYTF
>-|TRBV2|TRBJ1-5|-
TGTGCCAGCAGCCAAGAAGTCGGACATGTCGGCAATCAGCCCCAGCATTTT
CASSQEVGHVGNQPQHF
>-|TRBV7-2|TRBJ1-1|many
TGTGCCAGCAGCTTAGACGGGGGGATCACTGAAGCTTTCTTT
CASSLDGGITEAFF
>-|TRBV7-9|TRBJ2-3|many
TGTGCCACGTCCGATACAGTTCACACAGATACGCAGTATTTT
CATSDTVHTDTQYF
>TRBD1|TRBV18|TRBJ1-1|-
TGTGCCAGCCCACCGCTTCGCTCGGGACAGGGGAAGAACACTGAAGCTTTCTTT
CASPPLRSGQGKNTEAFF
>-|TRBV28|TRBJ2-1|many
TGTGCCAGCAGTCTCCCAGGTTTC
CASSLPGF
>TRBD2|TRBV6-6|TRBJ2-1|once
TGTGCCAGCAGAGGGACTAGCGGGGTTAATGAGCAGTTCTTC
CASRGTSGVNEQFF
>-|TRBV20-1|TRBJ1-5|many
TGCAGTGCTAGAGAGGACCAAAATCAGCCCCAGCATTTT
CSAREDQNQPQHF
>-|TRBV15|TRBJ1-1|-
TGTGCCACCAGAGGAGCGGAATTAGCGAATGAAGCTTTCTTT
CATRGAELANEAFF
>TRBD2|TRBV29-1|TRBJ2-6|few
TGCAGCGTTGAGGGGGGGTCTGGGGCCAACGTCCTGACTTTC
CSVEGGSGANVLTF
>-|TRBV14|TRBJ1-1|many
TGTGCCAGCAGCCAATTGACGGGCGTGAACACTGAAGCTTTCTTT
CASSQLTGVNTEAFF
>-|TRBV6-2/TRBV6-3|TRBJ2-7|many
TGTGCCAGCAGTTACGCTAGAAACGAGCAGTACTTC
CASSYARNEQYF
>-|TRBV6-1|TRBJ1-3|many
TGTGCCAGCAGTCTCTCGACTGAAATTAGCGGAAACACCATATATTTT
CASSLSTEISGNTIYF
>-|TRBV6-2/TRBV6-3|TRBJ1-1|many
TGTGCTGGCAGTTTCCAGGGAACCACTGAAGCTTTCTTT
CAGSFQGTTEAFF
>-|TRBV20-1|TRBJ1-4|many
TGCAGTGCTGGAAATGAAAAACTGTTTTTT
CSAGNEKLFF